This T cell receptor beta chain was documented in a study of blood T cell repertoires in COVID-19. The data were produced by immunoSEQ multiplex PCR, yet TCRdb's version contains in-frame clones alone and is incomplete. The sample lists 100,000 or so clones, approximately 80% occurring once. Sequencing was performed on peripheral blood. This receptor was identified in a man between 65 and 85 years old with active or convalescent COVID-19.

The CDR3 bases are TGTGCCAGCAGTCCCGGGACTAGCGGACAAGAGACCCAGTACTTC. Translated: CASSPGTSGQETQYF. The chain combines TRBV6-5 with TRBJ2-5, with TRBD2 identical over 11 bases. The germline V gene encodes CDR1 MNHEY and CDR2 SVGAGI. The V gene end was trimmed by 5 bases and the J gene end by 2 bases; junction bases not matched to a gene: 4. CDR3 length: 15 residues.